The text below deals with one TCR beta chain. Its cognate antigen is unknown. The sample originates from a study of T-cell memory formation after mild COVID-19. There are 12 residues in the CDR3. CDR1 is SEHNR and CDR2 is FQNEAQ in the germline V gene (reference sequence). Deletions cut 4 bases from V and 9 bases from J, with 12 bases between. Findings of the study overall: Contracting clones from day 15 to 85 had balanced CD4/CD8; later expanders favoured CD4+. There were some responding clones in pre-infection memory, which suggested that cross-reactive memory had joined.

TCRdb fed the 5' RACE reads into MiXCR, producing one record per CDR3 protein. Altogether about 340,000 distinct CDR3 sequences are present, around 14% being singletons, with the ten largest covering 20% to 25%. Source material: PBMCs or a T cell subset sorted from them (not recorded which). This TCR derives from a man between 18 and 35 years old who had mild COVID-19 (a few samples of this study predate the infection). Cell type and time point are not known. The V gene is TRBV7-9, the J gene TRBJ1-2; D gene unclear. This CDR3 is CASSSSIQRYTF. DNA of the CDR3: TGTGCCAGCAGCTCCTCGATCCAGCGCTACACCTTC.